What follows are 14 T cell receptor beta chains derived from one specimen sequenced in a study of preoperative IRX-2 immunotherapy in early breast cancer. This sample's treatment: preoperative locoregional IRX-2 cytokine immunotherapy. Sequenced by immunoSEQ multiplex PCR; TCRdb stores in-frame clones only, minus some. The sample lists approximately 28,000 clones; around 80% were seen once. Sequencing was performed on lymph node tissue, taken after IRX-2 immunotherapy. Receptors were obtained from a human donor with breast cancer.

In its sample, this clone was seen a few times. The chain is built from TRBV6-8 and TRBJ1-2, with 7 bases matching TRBD1. J was trimmed by 4 bases and V by 4 bases; bases with no gene match: 9. In germline, CDR1 is MNHGY, CDR2 SAAAGT. The CDR3 is 15 residues long. CDR3 sequence (DNA): TGTGCCAGCAGTTTCGAGGGGGGACAGACCTATGGCTACACCTTC. This translates into CASSFEGGQTYGYTF.

This chain connects TRBV6-8 to TRBJ2-3; D is undetermined. The CDR3 runs to 15 residues. The germline gives CDR1 MNHGY, CDR2 SAAAGT. Trimming pared 7 bases from V and 0 bases from J, leaving 14 bases between. The CDR3 loop is CASTPLWASTDTQYF. For the CDR3, the DNA is TGTGCCAGCACTCCATTGTGGGCTAGCACAGATACGCAGTATTTT.

The chain recombines TRBV10-2 with TRBJ1-4; no definite D call. The CDR3 is 14 residues long. The V and J ends lost 7 bases and 3 bases respectively, with 12 bases between them. Germline V lookup: CDR1 WSHSY, CDR2 SAAADI. CDR3 nucleotide sequence: TGCGCCAGCAACGATCACAGTTCTAATGAAAAACTGTTTTTT. Its protein is CASNDHSSNEKLFF.

The CDR3, as DNA: TGTGCCAGCAGCCTGGAGGGGGGGACCAGGAGGCCTGAAGCTTTCTTT. It specifies CASSLEGGTRRPEAFF. The chain couples TRBV11-3 to TRBJ1-1; possibly TRBD1 for D (6 bases). The V gene lost 5 bases and the J gene lost 6 bases, with 22 bases spanning the gap. The CDR3 length is 16 residues. Germline values: CDR1 SGHNT, CDR2 YENEEA. The full variable domain, in which reference TRBV11-3 and TRBJ1-1 provide the parts outside the CDR3, is EAGVVQSPRYKIIEKKQPVAFWCNPISGHNTLYWYLQNLGQGPELLIRYENEEAVDDSQLPKDRFSAERLKGVDSTLKIQPAELGDSAVYLCASSLEGGTRRPEAFFGQGTRLTVV.

The chain carries TRBV19 and TRBJ1-5; a weak D match, TRBD1 (6 bases). CDR1 is LNHDA, CDR2 SQIVND, per germline (reference sequence). V lost 6 bases and J 0 bases, leaving 12 bases between the germline ends. The CDR3 runs 15 residues. The CDR3 DNA reads as TGTGCCAGTAGATTACAGGGACCTAGCAATCAGCCCCAGCATTTT. Its protein is CASRLQGPSNQPQHF.

This clone has just a few counts. The V gene is TRBV6-8, the J gene TRBJ1-4; D gene uncertain. Germline CDR1 MNHGY, CDR2 SAAAGT. Trimming removed 2 bases from V and 4 bases from J, with 8 bases in between. The CDR3 has 14 amino acids. CDR3 sequence: CASSYGRINEKLFF. The CDR3 DNA follows: TGTGCCAGCAGTTACGGACGGATTAATGAAAAACTGTTTTTT.

This clone appeared a single time. This chain links TRBV6-8 with TRBJ1-1, with a tentative D call TRBD1 (5 bases). Germline loops: CDR1 MNHGY, CDR2 SAAAGT. V dropped 0 bases and J dropped 4 bases, with 12 bases sitting between them. This CDR3 contains 15 residues. The CDR3: CASSYSSGRGTEAFF. The CDR3 region has the DNA TGTGCCAGCAGTTACTCCTCAGGGAGGGGCACTGAAGCTTTCTTT.

V and J are TRBV6-8 and TRBJ2-5, with 9 bases matching TRBD1. Germline assignment: CDR1 MNHGY and CDR2 SAAAGT. The CDR3 runs 14 residues. V shed 6 bases, J shed 5 bases, and the junction held 7 bases outside the gene matches. The CDR3 nucleotides read TGTGCCAGCAGATCGGGACAGGGAGGTGAGACCCAGTACTTC. Translated: CASRSGQGGETQYF.

This chain uses TRBV6-7 with TRBJ2-7; no definite D call. TRBV6-7 is treated as an ORF (open reading frame) with a function not yet certain. Trimming shortened V by 5 bases and J by 0 bases, and 2 bases separated the two germline ends. CDR3 length: 11 amino acids. The CDR3 DNA sequence: TGTGCCAGCAGTCCCTCCTACGAGCAGTACTTC. Translating it yields CASSPSYEQYF.

The genes are TRBV5-1 and TRBJ2-1, with D perhaps matching TRBD1 (5 bases). V was trimmed by 0 bases and J by 4 bases, leaving 11 bases between them. CDR1 and CDR2 from the germline V gene are SGHRS and YFSETQ. The CDR3 has 15 amino acids. DNA for the CDR3: TGCGCCAGCAGCTTGGTGGGGCAGCAATACAATGAGCAGTTCTTC. Amino acid sequence: CASSLVGQQYNEQFF.

The chain employs TRBV5-1 and TRBJ2-7, with a possible D match to TRBD2 (6 bases). Germline lookup yields CDR1 SGHRS and CDR2 YFSETQ. Trimming pared 2 bases from V and 0 bases from J, leaving 9 bases between. The CDR3 is 14 amino acids. CDR3 coding DNA: TGCGCCAGCAGCTTTCTGGGGGGCTCCTACGAGCAGTACTTC. Protein sequence: CASSFLGGSYEQYF.

The J gene is TRBJ2-7, the V gene TRBV5-1, with D unresolved. CDR3 length: 14 amino acids. V lost 4 bases to trimming and J lost 1 base, with 12 bases between them. In germline, CDR1 is SGHRS, CDR2 YFSETQ. This CDR3 reads CASSVDRASYEQYF. CDR3 DNA: TGCGCCAGCAGCGTCGATAGGGCATCCTACGAGCAGTACTTC.

Only one count was recorded for this clone. The rearrangement joins TRBV6-8 to TRBJ2-1; 7 bases are a match to TRBD2. Germline values: CDR1 MNHGY, CDR2 SAAAGT. There are 13 residues in the CDR3. J gave up 6 bases and V 5 bases, and 4 bases lay outside the gene matches. DNA of the CDR3: TGTGCCAGCAGTGGGGAGCGGGGCAATGAGCAGTTCTTC. It specifies CASSGERGNEQFF.

This clone was observed a few times. V usage is TRBV11-3 and J usage is TRBJ2-7; 14 bases are a match to TRBD2. CDR3 length: 15 residues. Germline V lookup: CDR1 SGHNT, CDR2 YENEEA. The J segment lost 6 bases and the V segment lost 5 bases, leaving 6 bases of the junction unmatched. The CDR3: CASSLGTSGSSEQYF. The CDR3 nucleotides are TGTGCCAGCAGCCTGGGGACTAGCGGGAGTAGCGAGCAGTACTTC.